Following are 14 T cell receptor beta chains from one sample sequenced in a study of prognosis after radiotherapy for stage I lung cancer. The genomic DNA TCR beta CDR3 region underwent two rounds of multiplex PCR. Initially, in first-round PCR, primers specific to each TRBV and TRBJ gene were used. TCRdb itself ran the multiplex PCR reads through MiXCR, one entry per CDR3 protein. The sample yields around 19,000 distinct CDR3 sequences, around 47% seen once. The sequencing used PBMCs, collected before or after stereotactic body radiation therapy (not recorded which). The receptors come from a donor older than 45 with non-small cell lung cancer.

V is TRBV19 and J is TRBJ2-5; no clear D. Trimming pared 2 bases from V and 2 bases from J, leaving 0 bases between. The CDR3 has 11 residues. Germline-derived CDR1 and CDR2 are LNHDA and SQIVND (reference sequence). CDR3 nucleotides: TGTGCCAGTAGTATACAAGAGACCCAGTACTTC. It yields the protein CASSIQETQYF.

V gene TRBV19 combines with J gene TRBJ2-3; D unclear. The CDR3 has 15 residues. The germline V gene has CDR1 LNHDA and CDR2 SQIVND (reference sequence). The V and J ends lost 10 bases and 6 bases respectively, with 23 bases between them. The CDR3: CATPRELLGVDTQYF. The DNA of the CDR3 is TGTGCCACCCCCCGTGAACTGCTGGGTGTGGATACGCAGTATTTT.

On this clonotype itself: A far larger clone is only one base removed, so a read error is likely. The chain joins TRBV6-8 to TRBJ2-7, with D possibly being TRBD1 (6 bases). Trimming took off 6 bases at V and 2 bases at J, with 26 bases between the two ends. Germline CDR1 and CDR2: MNHGY and SAAAGT. The CDR3 contains 18 residues. CDR3 amino acids: CASSESEGSWTVPYEQYF. For the CDR3, the DNA is TGTGCCAGCAGCGAAAGTGAGGGATCCTGGACAGTCCCCTACGAGCAGTACTTC.

The chain joins TRBV2 to TRBJ1-1, with 8 bases that match TRBD1. With V trimmed by 3 bases and J by 4 bases, 4 bases remained unmatched. The CDR3 loop spans 14 amino acids. Germline V gives CDR1 SNHLY, CDR2 FYNNEI. CDR3 residues: CASSEGQVGTEAFF. As DNA, the CDR3 is TGTGCCAGCAGTGAGGGACAGGTGGGCACTGAAGCTTTCTTT.

V and J are TRBV6-5 and TRBJ1-2, with TRBD1 matching over 7 bases. The CDR3 covers 13 residues. The V and J ends lost 4 bases and 8 bases, in that order; junction bases with no gene match: 7. CDR1 is MNHEY and CDR2 is SVGAGI in the germline V gene. The CDR3: CASSSDRVGGYTF. The CDR3, as DNA: TGTGCCAGCAGTTCTGACAGGGTCGGAGGCTACACCTTC.

This chain uses TRBV11-1 with TRBJ2-7; no clear D. Germline loops: CDR1 SGHAT, CDR2 FQDESV (reference sequence). V shed 5 bases and J shed 2 bases, with 13 bases lying between them. The CDR3 sequence is 14 residues long. The CDR3 DNA reads TGTGCCAGCAGCCGCCGCAGGCCCCCCTACGAGCAGTACTTC. It yields the protein CASSRRRPPYEQYF.

This clonotype was counted ten times or more. The chain carries TRBV7-9 and TRBJ1-1; the D is unclear. This CDR3 spans 14 amino acids. CDR1 and CDR2 (germline): SEHNR, FQNEAQ (reference sequence). Trimming removed 5 bases at V and 0 bases at J, with 10 bases between. CDR3 DNA sequence: TGTGCCAGCAGCCGAGACGGCCTGAACACTGAAGCTTTCTTT. Protein product: CASSRDGLNTEAFF.

This chain's CDR3 is CATSDSRFHNEQFF. DNA of the CDR3: TGTGCCACCAGTGACAGCCGTTTCCACAATGAGCAGTTCTTC. The rearrangement uses TRBV24-1 and TRBJ2-1; no clear D. CDR1 is KGHDR, CDR2 SFDVKD, per germline. This CDR3 has 14 residues. Trimming took 4 bases from V and 5 from J, leaving 11 bases between them.

This clonotype has at least ten counts. V is TRBV6-1 and J is TRBJ2-5; D may be TRBD2 (6 bases). This CDR3 spans 14 amino acids. The V gene's germline CDR1 is MNHNS and CDR2 SASEGT. V shed 0 bases and J shed 3 bases, with 8 bases lying between them. CDR3 loop: CASSEARREETQYF. The CDR3 region has the DNA TGTGCCAGCAGTGAAGCTAGGAGGGAAGAGACCCAGTACTTC.

This clonotype was observed at least ten times. The genes are TRBV3-1 and TRBJ1-2, with D maybe TRBD1 (5 bases). Trimming shortened V by 1 base and J by 3 bases, and 12 bases separated the two germline ends. Germline lookup yields CDR1 LGHDT and CDR2 YNNKEL (reference sequence). The CDR3 runs to 15 residues. The CDR3 reads CASSQAGGEDYGYTF. CDR3 DNA: TGTGCCAGCAGCCAAGCCGGGGGGGAGGACTATGGCTACACCTTC.

Sample share makes this clonotype medium-sized. The V and J genes are TRBV20-1 and TRBJ2-2; TRBD2 might be the D (5 bases). This CDR3 region has 17 residues. Germline V gene lookup returns CDR1 DFQATT and CDR2 SNEGSKA (reference sequence). Trimming removed 0 bases from V and 6 bases from J, with 20 bases in between. CDR3 sequence: CSARDLRGPPGAGELFF. Written as DNA, the CDR3 is TGCAGTGCTAGAGATTTAAGAGGGCCCCCCGGCGCCGGGGAGCTGTTTTTT.

The V and J genes are TRBV2 and TRBJ1-2; D is undetermined. The CDR3 covers 13 residues. The germline gives CDR1 SNHLY, CDR2 FYNNEI. Trimming shortened V by 7 bases and J by 4 bases, and 13 bases separated the two germline ends. The CDR3 is CASKPRTSYGYTF. CDR3 DNA: TGTGCCAGCAAGCCAAGAACCTCCTATGGCTACACCTTC.

The rearrangement links TRBV15 to TRBJ2-1; D gene ambiguous. V lost 1 base to trimming and J lost 9 bases, with 16 bases between them. This CDR3 has 15 amino acids. Germline lookup yields CDR1 LNHNV and CDR2 YYDKDF (reference sequence). The CDR3 nucleotides read TGTGCCACCAGCAGAGTCCCGGCCCACAAGGGTGAGCAGTTCTTC. Encoded protein: CATSRVPAHKGEQFF.

This clonotype was counted many times. The CDR3 DNA is TGTGCCAGCAGTTTTACGGGAGAGACCCAGTACTTC. It codes for CASSFTGETQYF. The chain has TRBV12-3 or TRBV12-4 and TRBJ2-5; no definite D call. CDR3 length equals 12 residues. Trimming pared 3 bases from V and 4 bases from J, leaving 6 bases between.